This T cell receptor (beta chain) is drawn from a study of blood T cell repertoires in COVID-19. Across the whole study: Acute and convalescent COVID-19 samples came from the United States, Italy and Spain. From T cells, B-cell-depleted T cells, or PBMCs came the material, which was cDNA or gDNA.

Assignments of participants to cohorts depended upon their own reported clinical history. Two negative PCRs, clearance, or symptom resolution characterized the recovered Cohort 3 donors. The CDR3 has 19 amino acids. The V and J ends lost 4 bases and 6 bases, in that order; junction bases with no gene match: 18. From germline, CDR1 is SGHRS and CDR2 YFSETQ. The method was immunoSEQ multiplex PCR; TCRdb's version includes in-frame clones alone and lacks a portion of them. The data hold some 500,000 clones, with over 75% observed a single time. Sequencing was done on a sample of PBMCs or T cells enriched from blood (not recorded which). This chain joins TRBV5-1 and TRBJ2-2; 10 bases are a match to TRBD1. The receptor was isolated from a woman aged 35 to 49 who had recovered from COVID-19. CDR3 in DNA: TGCGCCAGCAGCGAATGGACAGGGGGTTCAGGGATGTACGCCGGGGAGCTGTTTTTT. Translated: CASSEWTGGSGMYAGELFF. Full variable domain (remainder filled in from reference TRBV5-1 and TRBJ2-2): KAGVTQTPRYLIKTRGQQVTLSCSPISGHRSVSWYQQTPGQGLQFLFEYFSETQRNKGNFPGRFSGRQFSNSRSEMNVSTLELGDSALYLCASSEWTGGSGMYAGELFFGEGSRLTVL.